This TCR beta chain was retrieved from a study of OX40 agonist ivuxolimab in advanced cancers. Turning to the study itself: Recorded diagnoses for dose-escalation patients were hepatocellular carcinoma, melanoma, renal cell or head and neck cancer. Eligibility rules accepted prior anti-PD-1, anti-PD-L1 or anti-CTLA-4 therapy, and 40% had some. Study findings and constraints: On average, CD8+ T cells showed a greater number of expanded clones than CD4+. By week 6 at 0.1 to 3.0 mg/kg, blood CD4+ and CD8+ T cells had expanded clonally.

Profiled with immunoSEQ multiplex PCR; TCRdb holds only in-frame clones, not every one. The table includes 34,000 or so clones, 81% detected once. With respect to this clone: Its matching antigen is unknown.

Per the germline V gene, CDR1 is MNHEY and CDR2 is SMNVEV (reference sequence). This CDR3 contains 11 residues. The V end was cut by 9 bases, the J end by 8 bases, with 10 bases between. This receptor was identified in an adult with an advanced solid tumor such as melanoma, head and neck, liver or kidney cancer. The chain uses TRBV27 and TRBJ1-4; D not certain. The sequenced sample was CD4+ or CD8+ T cells sorted from blood, obtained in a trial of the OX40 agonist ivuxolimab. Written as DNA, the CDR3 is TGTGCCAGGGCGGAACAGGAAAAACTGTTTTTT. It encodes CARAEQEKLFF. Together with reference TRBV27 and TRBJ1-4, the CDR3 gives the full variable domain: EAQVTQNPRYLITVTGKKLTVTCSQNMNHEYMSWYRQDPGLGLRQIYYSMNVEVTDKGDVPEGYKVSRKEKRNFPLILESPSPNQTSLYFCARAEQEKLFFGSGTQLSVL.